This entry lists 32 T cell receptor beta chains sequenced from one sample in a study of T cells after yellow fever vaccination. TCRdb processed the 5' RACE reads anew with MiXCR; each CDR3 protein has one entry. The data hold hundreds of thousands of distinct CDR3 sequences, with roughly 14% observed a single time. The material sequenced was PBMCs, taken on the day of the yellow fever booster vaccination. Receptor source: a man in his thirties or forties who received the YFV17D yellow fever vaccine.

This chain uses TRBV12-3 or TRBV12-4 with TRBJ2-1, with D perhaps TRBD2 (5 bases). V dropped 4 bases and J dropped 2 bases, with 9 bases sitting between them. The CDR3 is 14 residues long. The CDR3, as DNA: TGTGCCAGCAGTTCGGGGTCCCCCTACAATGAGCAGTTCTTC. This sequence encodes CASSSGSPYNEQFF.

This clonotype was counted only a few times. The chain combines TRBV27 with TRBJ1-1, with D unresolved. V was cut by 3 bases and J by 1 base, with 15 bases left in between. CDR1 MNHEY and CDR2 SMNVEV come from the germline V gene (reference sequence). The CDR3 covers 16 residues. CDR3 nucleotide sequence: TGTGCCAGCAGTTTTGATCGGCGGGAGAAGAACACTGAAGCTTTCTTT. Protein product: CASSFDRREKNTEAFF.

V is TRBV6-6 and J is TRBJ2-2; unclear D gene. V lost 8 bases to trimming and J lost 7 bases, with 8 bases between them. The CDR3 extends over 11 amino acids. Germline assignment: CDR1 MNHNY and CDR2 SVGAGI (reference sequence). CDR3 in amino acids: CASQVVGELFF. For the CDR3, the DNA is TGTGCCAGCCAGGTGGTCGGGGAGCTGTTTTTT.

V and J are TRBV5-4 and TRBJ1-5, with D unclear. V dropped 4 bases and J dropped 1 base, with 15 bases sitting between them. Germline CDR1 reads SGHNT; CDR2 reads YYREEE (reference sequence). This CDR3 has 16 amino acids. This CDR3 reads CASSPTPGGSNQPQHF. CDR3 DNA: TGTGCCAGCAGCCCCACCCCCGGAGGCAGCAATCAGCCCCAGCATTTT.

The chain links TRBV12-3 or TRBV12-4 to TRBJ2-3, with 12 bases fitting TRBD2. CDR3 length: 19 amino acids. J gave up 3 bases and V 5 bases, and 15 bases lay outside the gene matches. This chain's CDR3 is CASSATSLTSGRLTDTQYF. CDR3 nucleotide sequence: TGTGCCAGCAGTGCCACCTCATTAACTAGCGGGAGGTTGACAGATACGCAGTATTTT.

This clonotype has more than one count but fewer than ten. In nucleotides, the CDR3 is TGTGCCAGCAGCCAAATACAGGTTGTGGAGGGGGGGAACACTGAAGCTTTCTTT. Amino acid sequence: CASSQIQVVEGGNTEAFF. The V gene is TRBV3-1, the J gene TRBJ1-1, with D possibly being TRBD1 (6 bases). The CDR3 consists of 18 residues. Trimming left V 2 bases short and J 1 base short, with 20 bases between. Per germline, CDR1 LGHDT and CDR2 YNNKEL (reference sequence).

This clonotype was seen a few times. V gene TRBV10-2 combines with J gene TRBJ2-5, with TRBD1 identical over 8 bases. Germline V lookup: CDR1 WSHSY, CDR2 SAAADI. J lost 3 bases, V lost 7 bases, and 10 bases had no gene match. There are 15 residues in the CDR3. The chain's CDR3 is CASTEFRGLKETQYF. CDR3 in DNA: TGCGCCAGCACCGAATTCAGGGGGCTCAAAGAGACCCAGTACTTC.

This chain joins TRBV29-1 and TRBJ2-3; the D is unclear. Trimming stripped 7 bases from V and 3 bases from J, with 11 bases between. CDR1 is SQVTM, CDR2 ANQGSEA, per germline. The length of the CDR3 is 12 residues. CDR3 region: CSAGKGTDTQYF. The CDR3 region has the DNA TGCAGCGCCGGCAAAGGGACAGATACGCAGTATTTT.

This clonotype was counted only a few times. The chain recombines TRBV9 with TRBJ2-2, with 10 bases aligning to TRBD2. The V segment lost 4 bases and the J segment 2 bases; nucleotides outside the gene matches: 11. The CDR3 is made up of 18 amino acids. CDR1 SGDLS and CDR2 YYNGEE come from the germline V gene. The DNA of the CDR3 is TGTGCCAGCAGCTCTGGACTAGCGGATGGATCTAACACCGGGGAGCTGTTTTTT. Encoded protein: CASSSGLADGSNTGELFF.

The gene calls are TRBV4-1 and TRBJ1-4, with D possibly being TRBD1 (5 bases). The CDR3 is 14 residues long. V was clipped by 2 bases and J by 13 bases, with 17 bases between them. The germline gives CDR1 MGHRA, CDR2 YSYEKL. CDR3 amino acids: CASSQYDSQSGLFF. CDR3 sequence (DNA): TGCGCCAGCAGCCAATACGACAGCCAGAGTGGACTGTTTTTT.

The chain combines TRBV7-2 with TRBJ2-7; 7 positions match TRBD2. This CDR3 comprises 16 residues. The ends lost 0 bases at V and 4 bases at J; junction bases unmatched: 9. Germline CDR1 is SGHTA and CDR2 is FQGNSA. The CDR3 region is CASSLASGSGLYEQYF. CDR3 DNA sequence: TGTGCCAGCAGCTTAGCAAGTGGTAGCGGGTTGTACGAGCAGTACTTC.

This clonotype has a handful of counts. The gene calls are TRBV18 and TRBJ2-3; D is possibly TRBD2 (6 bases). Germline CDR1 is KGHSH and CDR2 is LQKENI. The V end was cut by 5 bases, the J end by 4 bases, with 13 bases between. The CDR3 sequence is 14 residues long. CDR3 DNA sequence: TGTGCCAGCTCAACCCAGGGACTTTCAGATACGCAGTATTTT. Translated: CASSTQGLSDTQYF. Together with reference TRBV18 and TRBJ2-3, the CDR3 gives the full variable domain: NAGVMQNPRHLVRRRGQEARLRCSPMKGHSHVYWYRQLPEEGLKFMVYLQKENIIDESGMPKERFSAEFPKEGPSILRIQQVVRGDSAAYFCASSTQGLSDTQYFGPGTRLTVL.

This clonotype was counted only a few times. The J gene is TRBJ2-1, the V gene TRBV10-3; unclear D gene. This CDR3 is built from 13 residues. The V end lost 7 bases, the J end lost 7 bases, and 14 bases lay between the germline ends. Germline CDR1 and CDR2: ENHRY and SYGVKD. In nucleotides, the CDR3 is TGTGCCATCACTTTTGATGGAATGAATGAGCAGTTCTTC. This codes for CAITFDGMNEQFF.

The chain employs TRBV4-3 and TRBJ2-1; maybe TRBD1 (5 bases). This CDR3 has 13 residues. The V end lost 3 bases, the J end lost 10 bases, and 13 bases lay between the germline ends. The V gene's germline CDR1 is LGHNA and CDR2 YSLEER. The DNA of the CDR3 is TGCGCCAGCAGCCAGGAAGGGGCGCGGGAGCAGTTCTTC. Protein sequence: CASSQEGAREQFF.

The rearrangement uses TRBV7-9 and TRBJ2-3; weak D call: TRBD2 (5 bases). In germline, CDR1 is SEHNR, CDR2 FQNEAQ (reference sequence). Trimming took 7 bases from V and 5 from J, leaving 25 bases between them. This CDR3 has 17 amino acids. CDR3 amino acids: CASISGRATGSVDTQYF. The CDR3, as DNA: TGTGCCAGCATCTCGGGTCGGGCGACGGGATCGGTAGATACGCAGTATTTT.

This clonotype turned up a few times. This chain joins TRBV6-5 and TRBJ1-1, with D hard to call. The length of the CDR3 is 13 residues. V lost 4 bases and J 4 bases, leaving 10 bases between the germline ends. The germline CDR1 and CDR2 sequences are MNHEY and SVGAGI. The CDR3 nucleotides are TGTGCCAGCAGTTCCCTAGTGGGCACTGAAGCTTTCTTT. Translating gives CASSSLVGTEAFF.

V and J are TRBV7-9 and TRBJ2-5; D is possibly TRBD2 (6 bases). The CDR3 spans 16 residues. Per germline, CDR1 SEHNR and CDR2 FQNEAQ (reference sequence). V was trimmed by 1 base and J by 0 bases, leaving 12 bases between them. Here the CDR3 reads CASSLDLRDYQETQYF. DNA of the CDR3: TGTGCCAGCAGCTTAGACCTAAGGGACTACCAAGAGACCCAGTACTTC.

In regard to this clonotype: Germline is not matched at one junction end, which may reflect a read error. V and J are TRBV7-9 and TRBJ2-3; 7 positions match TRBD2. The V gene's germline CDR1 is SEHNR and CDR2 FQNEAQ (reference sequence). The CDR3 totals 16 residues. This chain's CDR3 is CTSSLGLAARTDTQYF. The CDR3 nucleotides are TGTACCAGCAGCTTAGGGCTAGCGGCTCGCACAGATACGCAGTATTTT.

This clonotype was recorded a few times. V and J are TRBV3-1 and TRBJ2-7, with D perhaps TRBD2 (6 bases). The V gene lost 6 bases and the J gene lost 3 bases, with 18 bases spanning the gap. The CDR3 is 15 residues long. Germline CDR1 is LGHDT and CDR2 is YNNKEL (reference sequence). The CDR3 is CASSPTGRGNYEQYF. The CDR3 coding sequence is TGTGCCAGCAGTCCCACGGGCCGGGGGAACTACGAGCAGTACTTC.

The CDR3 DNA reads TGCGCCAGCAGCCAAGAGGGGCGCAATGAGCAGTTCTTC. Its translation: CASSQEGRNEQFF. This rearrangement joins TRBV4-3 to TRBJ2-1; D might be TRBD1 (5 bases). The CDR3 consists of 13 residues. Germline CDR1 reads LGHNA; CDR2 reads YSLEER. V lost 0 bases and J 6 bases, leaving 6 bases between the germline ends.

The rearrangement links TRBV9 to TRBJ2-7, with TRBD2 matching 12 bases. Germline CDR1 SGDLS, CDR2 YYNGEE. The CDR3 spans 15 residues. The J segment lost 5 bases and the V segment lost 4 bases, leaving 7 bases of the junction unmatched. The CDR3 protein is CASSNRLAGVDEQYF. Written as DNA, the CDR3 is TGTGCCAGCAGCAACAGACTAGCGGGAGTTGACGAGCAGTACTTC.

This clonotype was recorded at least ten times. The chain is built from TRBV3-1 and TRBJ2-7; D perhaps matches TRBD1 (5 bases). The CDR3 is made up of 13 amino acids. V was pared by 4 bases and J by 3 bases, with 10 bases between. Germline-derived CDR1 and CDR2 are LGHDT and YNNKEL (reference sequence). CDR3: CASSRTKIYEQYF. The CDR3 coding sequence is TGTGCCAGCAGCCGGACAAAGATCTACGAGCAGTACTTC.

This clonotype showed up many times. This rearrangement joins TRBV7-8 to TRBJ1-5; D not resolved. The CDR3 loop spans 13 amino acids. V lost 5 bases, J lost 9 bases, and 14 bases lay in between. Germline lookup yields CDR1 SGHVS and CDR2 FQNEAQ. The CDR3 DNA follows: TGTGCCAGCAGCGACCGGATGACGTGGCCCCAGCATTTT. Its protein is CASSDRMTWPQHF.

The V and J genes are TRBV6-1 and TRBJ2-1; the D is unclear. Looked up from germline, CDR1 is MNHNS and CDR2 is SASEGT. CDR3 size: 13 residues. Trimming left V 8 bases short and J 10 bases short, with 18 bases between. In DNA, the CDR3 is TGTGCCAGCTCCGTGCGGACCATGGGGGAGCAGTTCTTC. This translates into CASSVRTMGEQFF.

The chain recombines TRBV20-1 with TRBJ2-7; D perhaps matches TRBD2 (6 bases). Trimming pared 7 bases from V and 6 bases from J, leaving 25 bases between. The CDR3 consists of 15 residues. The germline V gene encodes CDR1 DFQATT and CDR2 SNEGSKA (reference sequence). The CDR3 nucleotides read TGCAGTGGGGGAACCGGAGGGCCAGGTTTCGGCGAGCAGTACTTC. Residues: CSGGTGGPGFGEQYF.

The CDR3 reads CASHSGQQETQYF. CDR3 sequence (DNA): TGTGCCAGCCACTCGGGACAGCAAGAGACCCAGTACTTC. This chain connects TRBV5-6 to TRBJ2-5, with TRBD1 matching over 7 bases. This CDR3 spans 13 amino acids. Germline assignment: CDR1 SGHDT and CDR2 YYEEEE. Unmatched junction bases numbered 5, after V lost 7 bases and J lost 2 bases.

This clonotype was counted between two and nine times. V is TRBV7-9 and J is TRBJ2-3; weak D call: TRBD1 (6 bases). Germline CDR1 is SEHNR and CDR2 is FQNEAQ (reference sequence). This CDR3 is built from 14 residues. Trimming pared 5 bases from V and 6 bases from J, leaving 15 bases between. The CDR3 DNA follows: TGTGCCAGCAGCCTGGGACACAATGGTGATACGCAGTATTTT. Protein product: CASSLGHNGDTQYF. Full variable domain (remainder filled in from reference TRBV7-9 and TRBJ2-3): DTGVSQNPRHKITKRGQNVTFRCDPISEHNRLYWYRQTLGQGPEFLTYFQNEAQLEKSRLLSDRFSAERPKGSFSTLEIQRTEQGDSAMYLCASSLGHNGDTQYFGPGTRLTVL.

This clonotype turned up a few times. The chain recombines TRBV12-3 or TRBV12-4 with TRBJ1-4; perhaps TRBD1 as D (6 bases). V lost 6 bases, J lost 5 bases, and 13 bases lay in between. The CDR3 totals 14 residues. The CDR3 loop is CASSLTGINEKLFF. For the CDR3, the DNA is TGTGCCAGCAGCCTCACAGGGATAAATGAAAAACTGTTTTTT.

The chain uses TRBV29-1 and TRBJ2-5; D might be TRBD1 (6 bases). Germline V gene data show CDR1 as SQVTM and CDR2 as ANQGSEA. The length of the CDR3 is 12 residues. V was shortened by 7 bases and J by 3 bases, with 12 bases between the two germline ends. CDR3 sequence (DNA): TGCAGCGAATCCCAGGGGAAAGAGACCCAGTACTTC. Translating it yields CSESQGKETQYF.

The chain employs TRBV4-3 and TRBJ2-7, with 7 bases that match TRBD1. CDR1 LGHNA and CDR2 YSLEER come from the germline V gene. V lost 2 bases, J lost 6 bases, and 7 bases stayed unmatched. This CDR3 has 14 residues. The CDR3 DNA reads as TGCGCCAGCAGCCAAAACAGGGGTTACGGCGAGCAGTACTTC. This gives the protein CASSQNRGYGEQYF.

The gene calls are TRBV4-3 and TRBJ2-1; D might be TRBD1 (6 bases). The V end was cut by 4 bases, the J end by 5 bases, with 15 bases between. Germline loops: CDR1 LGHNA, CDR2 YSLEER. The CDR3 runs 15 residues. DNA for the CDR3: TGCGCCAGCAGCCGACAATTACAGGGCAACAATGAGCAGTTCTTC. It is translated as CASSRQLQGNNEQFF.

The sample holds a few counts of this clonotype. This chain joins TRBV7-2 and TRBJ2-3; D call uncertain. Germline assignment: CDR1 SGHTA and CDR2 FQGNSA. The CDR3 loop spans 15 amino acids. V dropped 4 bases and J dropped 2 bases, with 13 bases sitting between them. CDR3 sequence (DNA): TGTGCCAGCAGCTCCCTTGGCCCGGCCACAGATACGCAGTATTTT. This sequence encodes CASSSLGPATDTQYF.